This is a list of T cell receptor beta chains from one sample in a study of radiotherapy plus CTLA-4 blockade in lung cancer. TCRdb keeps only in-frame clones here, not all; method: immunoSEQ multiplex PCR. The profile shows roughly 40,000 clones, about four fifths of them singletons. The sequencing here drew on peripheral blood, taken from a patient treated with radiotherapy plus ipilimumab. All receptors derive from a human donor with non-small cell lung cancer that progressed on radiotherapy plus ipilimumab. Each CDR3 is given with its conserved first and last residue. The D gene is left open where the match is weak. Clone size appears in some rows only: once, few, many, or a class for an expanded clone.

D	J	V	size	CDR3	DNA
NA	TRBJ1-5	TRBV5-1	NA	CASSLEGRSNQPQHF	TGCGCCAGCAGCTTGGAGGGGCGAAGCAATCAGCCCCAGCATTTT
NA	TRBJ1-6	TRBV18	once	CASSPTKDRFSPLHF	TGTGCCAGCTCCCCCACGAAGGACAGATTTTCACCCCTCCACTTT
TRBD1	TRBJ1-1	TRBV7-2	few	CASSSPYRPDRGNAEAFF	TGTGCCAGCAGCTCTCCATACAGACCGGACAGGGGGAATGCTGAAGCTTTCTTT
TRBD1	TRBJ1-1	TRBV7-2	NA	CASSLVGQGPGSNTEAFF	TGTGCCAGCAGCTTAGTAGGACAGGGGCCAGGTTCTAACACTGAAGCTTTCTTT
TRBD1	TRBJ1-2	TRBV19	NA	CASSGRQGADGYTF	TGTGCCAGTAGTGGAAGACAGGGGGCGGACGGCTACACCTTC
NA	TRBJ1-2	TRBV11-2	NA	CASSLRGGWNYGYTF	TGTGCCAGCAGCCTTAGGGGGGGCTGGAACTATGGCTACACCTTC
TRBD1	TRBJ1-5	TRBV6-1	NA	CASRDRVSNQPQHF	TGTGCCAGCAGGGACAGGGTCAGCAATCAGCCCCAGCATTTT
NA	TRBJ1-1	TRBV18	NA	CASSATGNTEAFF	TGTGCCAGCTCAGCTACAGGGAACACTGAAGCTTTCTTT
NA	TRBJ2-5	TRBV18	NA	CASSLQGRETQYF	TGTGCCAGCTCACTACAGGGTAGGGAGACCCAGTACTTC
TRBD1	TRBJ2-6	TRBV7-9	NA	CASSLGTGWAGANVLTF	TGTGCCAGCAGCTTGGGGACAGGGTGGGCTGGGGCCAACGTCCTGACTTTC
NA	TRBJ2-1	TRBV6-6	NA	CASSQGQLQFF	TGTGCCAGCAGTCAGGGGCAGCTACAGTTCTTC
NA	TRBJ1-4	TRBV15	NA	CATSAGGHEKLFF	TGTGCCACCAGCGCGGGAGGTCATGAAAAACTGTTTTTT
NA	TRBJ1-1	TRBV27	NA	CASSLSVGESNTEAFF	TGTGCCAGCAGTTTATCGGTTGGGGAGTCGAACACTGAAGCTTTCTTT
NA	TRBJ2-5	TRBV6-6	NA	CASTAGETQYF	TGTGCCAGCACCGCAGGGGAGACCCAGTACTTC
NA	TRBJ2-4	TRBV1	NA	CTSSPTSGGGIKNIQYF	TGCACCAGCAGCCCGACTAGCGGGGGGGGGATCAAAAACATTCAGTACTTC
NA	TRBJ2-3	TRBV29-1	once	CSGADQTDTQYF	TGCAGCGGGGCCGACCAGACGGATACGCAGTATTTT
NA	TRBJ2-5	TRBV29-1	NA	CSVMPGVWETQYF	TGCAGCGTCATGCCAGGGGTTTGGGAGACCCAGTACTTC
TRBD2	TRBJ2-7	TRBV27	NA	CASSYRTSGYEQYF	TGTGCCAGCAGTTACCGGACTAGCGGTTACGAGCAGTACTTC
NA	TRBJ1-1	TRBV28	NA	CASFQGAFHMNTEAFF	TGTGCCAGCTTTCAGGGCGCCTTTCACATGAACACTGAAGCTTTCTTT
NA	TRBJ1-4	TRBV27	NA	CASSLLYGKLFF	TGTGCCAGCAGTTTACTTTACGGGAAACTGTTTTTT
TRBD1	TRBJ1-1	TRBV12-5	NA	CASGLGQGLNTEAFF	TGTGCTAGTGGTCTCGGACAGGGGTTGAACACTGAAGCTTTCTTT
TRBD1	TRBJ2-1	TRBV5-1	few	CASSAQGANYNEQFF	TGCGCCAGCAGCGCACAGGGGGCCAACTACAATGAGCAGTTCTTC
NA	TRBJ2-5	TRBV11-2	once	CASSLLGETQYF	TGTGCCAGCAGCCTTTTGGGCGAGACCCAGTACTTC
NA	TRBJ2-1	TRBV19	once	CASSLPDSYNEQFF	TGTGCCAGTAGTCTTCCTGACAGCTACAATGAGCAGTTCTTC
NA	TRBJ1-6	TRBV27	NA	CATDRTDTNSPLHF	TGTGCCACCGACCGGACAGATACAAATTCACCCCTCCACTTT
NA	TRBJ1-2	TRBV5-1	NA	CASSLETRSNYGYTF	TGCGCCAGCAGCTTGGAGACACGCTCTAACTATGGCTACACCTTC
TRBD2	TRBJ2-5	TRBV7-3	NA	CASSWGLGETQYF	TGTGCCAGCAGTTGGGGACTAGGGGAAACCCAGTACTTC
NA	TRBJ2-5	TRBV28	NA	CASSTGIPKWTQYF	TGTGCCAGCAGCACAGGGATCCCCAAGTGGACCCAGTACTTC
TRBD2	TRBJ2-3	TRBV9	few	CASSVSGGYQDTQYF	TGTGCCAGCAGCGTAAGCGGGGGGTATCAAGATACGCAGTATTTT
NA	TRBJ2-6	TRBV5-1	NA	CASSLAGVSGANVLTF	TGCGCCAGCAGCTTGGCCGGGGTCTCTGGGGCCAACGTCCTGACTTTC
TRBD1	TRBJ1-6	TRBV5-4	NA	CASRGGQGYNSPLHF	TGTGCCAGCAGAGGGGGACAGGGCTATAATTCACCCCTCCACTTT
TRBD2	TRBJ2-1	TRBV19	NA	CATKSGGAFYNEQFF	TGTGCCACGAAATCCGGGGGGGCCTTCTACAATGAGCAGTTCTTC
TRBD2	TRBJ2-3	TRBV7-2	NA	CASLGTSGGHTDTQYF	TGTGCCAGCCTAGGGACTAGCGGGGGTCACACAGATACGCAGTATTTT
NA	TRBJ1-2	TRBV21-1	few	CASSNPGQGINYGYTF	TGTGCCAGCAGCAATCCCGGACAGGGGATTAACTATGGCTACACCTTC
TRBD2	TRBJ2-3	TRBV19	NA	CASSLIAGAFTDTQYF	TGTGCCAGTAGTTTGATAGCGGGGGCTTTCACAGATACGCAGTATTTT
TRBD2	TRBJ2-7	TRBV15	many	CATSTGLAYEQYF	TGTGCCACCAGCACGGGACTAGCCTACGAGCAGTACTTC
TRBD1	TRBJ1-1	TRBV10-3	NA	CAISGAGTGGRSEAFF	TGTGCCATCAGTGGAGCCGGGACAGGGGGGCGGTCTGAAGCTTTCTTT
TRBD1	TRBJ2-7	TRBV7-2	NA	CASSIGTGEQYF	TGTGCCAGCAGCATTGGGACAGGTGAGCAGTACTTC
NA	TRBJ1-2	TRBV7-2	NA	CASSLAQSPYGYTF	TGTGCCAGCAGCTTAGCCCAGTCACCCTATGGCTACACCTTC
NA	TRBJ2-7	TRBV5-1	NA	CASSSTNSYEQYF	TGCGCCAGCAGCTCGACTAACTCCTACGAGCAGTACTTC
NA	TRBJ1-5	TRBV7-4	NA	CASSHSIVGGYQPQHF	TGTGCCAGCAGCCACTCCATTGTGGGGGGATATCAGCCCCAGCATTTT
TRBD1	TRBJ2-1	TRBV7-2	few	CASSRTGAAYNEQFF	TGTGCCAGCAGCCGAACAGGGGCAGCCTACAATGAGCAGTTCTTC
TRBD1	TRBJ1-5	TRBV5-6	NA	CASSLVRGQGNQPQHF	TGTGCCAGCAGCTTGGTAAGGGGGCAAGGCAATCAGCCCCAGCATTTT
NA	TRBJ1-5	TRBV6-6	NA	CASSYPPEVYNQPQHF	TGTGCCAGCAGTTACCCTCCTGAGGTTTACAATCAGCCCCAGCATTTT
TRBD2	TRBJ2-5	TRBV15	NA	CATSRDQASGGALKTQYF	TGTGCCACCAGCAGAGATCAGGCTAGCGGGGGGGCTTTAAAGACCCAGTACTTC
TRBD2	TRBJ2-2	TRBV4-2	NA	CASSSQVFSGERGGTGELFF	TGTGCCAGCAGCAGCCAAGTCTTCTCGGGGGAGCGGGGGGGCACCGGGGAGCTGTTTTTT
NA	TRBJ2-1	TRBV5-1	NA	CASSLGQPGEQFF	TGCGCCAGCAGCTTAGGACAGCCGGGTGAGCAGTTCTTC
NA	TRBJ2-3	TRBV5-1	NA	CASSLTGLWADTQYF	TGCGCCAGCAGCTTGACAGGGTTATGGGCAGATACGCAGTATTTT
TRBD2	TRBJ2-1	TRBV7-3	NA	CASSESGGSRNEQFF	TGTGCCAGCAGCGAGAGCGGGGGGTCTAGAAATGAGCAGTTCTTC
NA	TRBJ1-2	TRBV2	few	CASSEFEPANYGYTF	TGTGCCAGCAGTGAATTCGAACCGGCTAACTATGGCTACACCTTC
TRBD2	TRBJ2-3	TRBV5-1	NA	CASSLELAGVGDTQYF	TGCGCCAGCAGCTTGGAACTAGCGGGGGTTGGGGATACGCAGTATTTT